One sample yielded the 8 T cell receptor beta chains listed below, sequenced in a study of T-cell reconstitution after alpha-beta-depleted transplantation in children. A library of TCRbeta sequences, prepared with unique molecular identifiers, was generated. TCRdb called the PCR reads again in MiXCR, with one record for every CDR3 protein. The sample lists about 200,000 distinct CDR3 sequences, roughly 6.5% occurring once. The specimen comprised PBMCs, sampled before TCRalphabeta/CD19-depleted stem cell transplant. The receptors derive from a girl less than two years old with combined immunodeficiency, due to receive a stem cell transplant.

This chain links TRBV5-6 with TRBJ2-2, with TRBD2 identical over 10 bases. V was pared by 7 bases and J by 3 bases, with 9 bases of the junction left unmatched. The germline V gene has CDR1 SGHDT and CDR2 YYEEEE. The CDR3 consists of 16 residues. The CDR3 nucleotides are TGTGCCAGCGGCCTAGCGGGGGTGGTCGACACCGGGGAGCTGTTTTTT. Amino acids: CASGLAGVVDTGELFF.

This clonotype appeared many times. The rearrangement links TRBV12-3 or TRBV12-4 to TRBJ2-1; D ambiguous. This CDR3 is built from 16 residues. Trimming shortened V by 3 bases and J by 0 bases, and 12 bases separated the two germline ends. DNA of the CDR3: TGTGCCAGCAGTTTTTCGGCCCCGAGCTCCTACAATGAGCAGTTCTTC. Its protein product is CASSFSAPSSYNEQFF.

This clonotype was seen many times. The chain carries TRBV7-8 and TRBJ1-5; no clear D. V was clipped by 2 bases and J by 5 bases, with 7 bases between them. In germline, CDR1 is SGHVS, CDR2 FQNEAQ. This CDR3 region has 13 residues. This CDR3 is CASSLWADQPQHF. In DNA form, the CDR3 reads TGTGCCAGCAGCTTATGGGCGGATCAGCCCCAGCATTTT. Full variable domain (outside the CDR3, taken from reference TRBV7-8 and TRBJ1-5): GAGVSQSPRYKVAKRGQDVALRCDPISGHVSLFWYQQALGQGPEFLTYFQNEAQLDKSGLPSDRFFAERPEGSVSTLKIQRTQQEDSAVYLCASSLWADQPQHFGDGTRLSIL.

The V and J genes are TRBV20-1 and TRBJ2-7, with 9 bases lining up with TRBD2. J gave up 4 bases and V 2 bases, and 3 bases lay outside the gene matches. Germline loops: CDR1 DFQATT, CDR2 SNEGSKA (reference sequence). The CDR3 length is 13 residues. CDR3 in amino acids: CSARLAGLYEQYF. CDR3 DNA: TGCAGTGCTAGACTAGCGGGATTGTACGAGCAGTACTTC.

This clonotype came up many times. The V and J genes are TRBV5-1 and TRBJ2-1; D gene ambiguous. In germline, CDR1 is SGHRS, CDR2 YFSETQ. This CDR3 region has 16 residues. The V gene lost 0 bases and the J gene lost 0 bases, with 10 bases spanning the gap. The CDR3 loop is CASSLGALSSYNEQFF. The CDR3 DNA reads as TGCGCCAGCAGCTTGGGGGCCCTGAGCTCCTACAATGAGCAGTTCTTC.

This clonotype was detected ten times or more. This chain uses TRBV5-6 with TRBJ2-5, with D perhaps TRBD1 or TRBD2 (6 bases each). The germline V gene has CDR1 SGHDT and CDR2 YYEEEE. This CDR3 is built from 17 residues. The ends were cut back, 3 bases at V and 5 bases at J, with 23 bases in the middle. The CDR3, as DNA: TGTGCCAGCAGCTCGGGGGCACAGGGTAATTTTCAGGAGACCCAGTACTTC. This sequence encodes CASSSGAQGNFQETQYF.

This clonotype was seen repeatedly, ten times or more. This chain connects TRBV18 to TRBJ2-7; a possible D gene is TRBD1 (5 bases). This CDR3 has 15 residues. Per germline, CDR1 KGHSH and CDR2 LQKENI. With 4 bases removed from V and 2 bases from J, the gap between germline ends came to 15 bases. The CDR3 sequence is CASSRRPTATYEQYF. For the CDR3, the DNA is TGTGCCAGCTCACGAAGACCGACAGCTACCTACGAGCAGTACTTC.

Only a few counts were recorded for this clonotype. The chain employs TRBV6-2 or TRBV6-3 and TRBJ2-5, with TRBD2 matching 8 bases. CDR3 length: 15 residues. V lost 8 bases to trimming and J lost 5 bases; unmatched junction nucleotides: 13. Germline CDR1 is MNHEY and CDR2 is SVGEGT. Here the CDR3 DNA reads TGTGCCAGCTCTCGGAGCGGGGGACGGTTGGAGACCCAGTACTTC. Translating gives CASSRSGGRLETQYF.